This entry lists 2 T cell receptor beta chains sequenced from one sample in a study of Ad26.COV2.S vaccination and SARS-CoV-2 variants. As to treatment: 15 to 20 received Ad26.COV2.S at low or high dose, single or two shots; several received placebo; per-sample allocation not given. Samples analyzed were those drawn on day 63 after the first vaccine or placebo injection. Libraries were prepared by immunoSEQ multiplex PCR; TCRdb keeps only in-frame clonotypes and omits some of them. The sample includes about 400,000 clones, around 89% of them seen just once. The sample here was peripheral blood, taken in a trial of Ad26.COV2.S vaccine versus placebo. Receptor source: a person aged 18-65 years who received the Ad26.COV2.S COVID-19 vaccine or a placebo.

This chain uses TRBV7-2 with TRBJ2-5; 7 bases map to TRBD2. This CDR3 is built from 14 residues. The germline gives CDR1 SGHTA, CDR2 FQGNSA. J was trimmed by 5 bases and V by 5 bases; bases with no gene match: 8. The chain's CDR3 is CASSTVGGGETQYF. In nucleotides, the CDR3 is TGTGCCAGCAGCACCGTGGGGGGAGGGGAGACCCAGTACTTC.

The J gene is TRBJ1-3, the V gene TRBV28; D uncertain. Germline V gene sequence: CDR1 MDHEN, CDR2 SYDVKM. Trimming cost V 3 bases and J 6 bases, with 9 bases left between them. CDR3 length: 13 amino acids. Written as DNA, the CDR3 is TGTGCCAGCAGTTTTCCCGACCTAAACACCATATATTTT. It yields the protein CASSFPDLNTIYF.